The sequence of this T cell receptor beta chain was determined in a study of T-cell reconstitution after alpha-beta-depleted transplantation in children. Study results and limitations: T-cell numbers and diversity one year post-transplant derived largely from freshly generated T cells. At around two months after transplant, the alpha-beta T cells were reportedly derived from several hundred expanded clones that came from non-depleted graft cells. Elevated TCRbeta diversity at day 60 was traced, in some patients, to surviving recipient T cells and thymic progenitors.

Preparation of the TCRbeta library was carried out with unique molecular identifiers. A single record per CDR3 protein comes from TCRdb applying MiXCR to the PCR reads. The table has over 400,000 distinct CDR3 sequences, approximately 42% seen once. This clonotype was detected only a few times. The antigen remains undetermined. Between the trimmed V and J ends, which lost 4 bases and 2 bases, there was a span of 18 bases. The length of the CDR3 is 17 residues. Germline V gene lookup returns CDR1 LGHNA and CDR2 YNFKEQ. V usage is TRBV4-2 and J usage is TRBJ2-1; D is perhaps TRBD1 (5 bases). Source: PBMCs, taken before TCRalphabeta/CD19-depleted stem cell transplant. This clonotype was obtained from a girl between 2 and 10 years old with aplastic anemia, due to receive a stem cell transplant. This CDR3 is CASSPLGQSPPYNEQFF. The DNA of the CDR3 is TGTGCCAGCAGCCCCCTGGGGCAATCACCCCCCTACAATGAGCAGTTCTTC.